A selection of T cell receptor beta chains follows, all from one sample in a study of OX40 agonist ivuxolimab in advanced cancers. The assay was immunoSEQ multiplex PCR, and TCRdb's table has in-frame clones only and misses some. The table shows about 73,000 clones, with under 90% occurring only once. The specimen comprised CD4+ or CD8+ T cells sorted from blood, sampled in a trial of the OX40 agonist ivuxolimab. Receptor source: an adult with an advanced solid tumor such as melanoma, head and neck, liver or kidney cancer. Each CDR3 is given with its conserved first and last residue. The order of the fields is J gene, clone size, D gene, V gene, CDR3 protein, CDR3 DNA. The D gene is left open where the match is weak. Clone size, where shown, is once, few, many, or a class for clones that have expanded.

TRBJ2-5	once	.	TRBV13	CASSTPRDPAQETQYF	TGTGCCAGCAGCACACCCCGGGACCCCGCTCAAGAGACCCAGTACTTC
TRBJ2-3	.	.	TRBV5-1	CASSRTGANTDTQYF	TGCGCCAGCAGCCGGACGGGGGCCAACACAGATACGCAGTATTTT
TRBJ1-2	.	TRBD1	TRBV7-3	CASSPLGTAYGYTF	TGTGCCAGCAGCCCACTCGGGACAGCGTATGGCTACACCTTC
TRBJ1-6	once	TRBD1	TRBV10-2	CASREDRATSPLHF	TGCGCCAGCAGGGAGGACAGGGCGACTTCACCCCTCCACTTT
TRBJ1-3	.	.	TRBV18	CASSPSVLRISGNTIYF	TGTGCCAGCTCACCATCAGTTCTTCGTATCTCTGGAAACACCATATATTTT
TRBJ2-7	.	.	TRBV7-2	CASSLGGPGTYEQYF	TGTGCCAGCAGCTTAGGGGGGCCAGGAACCTACGAGCAGTACTTC
TRBJ1-1	.	.	TRBV5-5	CASSFQGTEAFF	TGTGCCAGCAGCTTCCAGGGCACTGAAGCTTTCTTT
TRBJ1-4	.	.	TRBV2	CASWGPPNEKLFF	TGTGCCAGCTGGGGACCGCCTAATGAAAAACTGTTTTTT
TRBJ1-1	.	.	TRBV29-1	CSVASAITEAFF	TGCAGCGTTGCATCCGCTATCACTGAAGCTTTCTTT
TRBJ2-1	.	TRBD2	TRBV11-2	CASSFIGTTSRDEQFF	TGTGCCAGCAGCTTTATTGGGACTACCTCACGGGATGAGCAGTTCTTC
TRBJ1-4	.	.	TRBV2	CASSKETQNEKLFF	TGTGCCAGCTCAAAGGAGACTCAAAATGAAAAACTGTTTTTT
TRBJ1-5	.	.	TRBV6-6	CASSLDSNQPQHF	TGTGCCAGCAGCCTGGACAGCAATCAGCCCCAGCATTTT
TRBJ1-2	.	TRBD1	TRBV19	CASTYRGESGYTF	TGTGCCAGTACTTACAGGGGGGAATCTGGCTACACCTTC
TRBJ1-4	.	.	TRBV30	CAWSVHTGFMKEKLFF	TGTGCCTGGAGTGTACACACAGGGTTTATGAAGGAAAAACTGTTTTTT
TRBJ1-5	few	.	TRBV18	CASSSEGQGQPQHF	TGTGCCAGCTCCAGCGAGGGGCAGGGTCAGCCCCAGCATTTT